The rows below give T cell receptor beta chains drawn from one sample of a study of cytomegalovirus exposure and HLA in healthy donors. The method was immunoSEQ multiplex PCR; TCRdb's version includes in-frame clones alone and lacks a portion of them. In the table there are about 190,000 clones, roughly 80% of which are singletons. Material for sequencing was PBMCs. These receptors were collected from a male donor in good health and CMV-seronegative. The CDR3 runs from the conserved cysteine through the conserved F or W. Fields, in order: J gene, CDR3 length, D gene, clone size, V gene, CDR3 protein, CDR3 DNA. The D gene is left open where the match is weak. Clone size is given for some rows only: seen once, a few or many times, or a class if the clone is expanded.

J gene: TRBJ2-1; CDR3 length: 16; D gene: TRBD1; clone size: -; V gene: TRBV29-1; CDR3 protein: CSVSFPGQGPYNEQFF; CDR3 DNA: TGCAGCGTTTCCTTTCCGGGACAGGGGCCCTACAATGAGCAGTTCTTC
J gene: TRBJ2-1; CDR3 length: 15; D gene: TRBD2; clone size: -; V gene: TRBV5-6; CDR3 protein: CASRGSGGGYNEQFF; CDR3 DNA: TGTGCCAGCAGGGGTAGCGGGGGGGGCTACAATGAGCAGTTCTTC
J gene: TRBJ2-7; CDR3 length: 13; D gene: -; clone size: -; V gene: TRBV6-1; CDR3 protein: CASARGQEYEQYF; CDR3 DNA: TGTGCCAGCGCCAGGGGCCAGGAGTACGAGCAGTACTTC
J gene: TRBJ2-3; CDR3 length: 14; D gene: -; clone size: few; V gene: TRBV4-1; CDR3 protein: CASSLRTGTDTQYF; CDR3 DNA: TGCGCCAGCAGCCTTCGGACAGGCACAGATACGCAGTATTTT
J gene: TRBJ2-5; CDR3 length: 17; D gene: TRBD2; clone size: -; V gene: TRBV7-3; CDR3 protein: CASSLKALAGQGETQYF; CDR3 DNA: TGTGCCAGCAGCTTAAAGGCCCTAGCGGGGCAGGGGGAGACCCAGTACTTC
J gene: TRBJ1-1; CDR3 length: 20; D gene: -; clone size: few; V gene: TRBV4-2; CDR3 protein: CASSQVSLQGSMGKNTEAFF; CDR3 DNA: TGTGCCAGCAGCCAAGTCAGCCTTCAGGGGTCAATGGGAAAAAACACTGAAGCTTTCTTT
J gene: TRBJ1-2; CDR3 length: 14; D gene: -; clone size: -; V gene: TRBV5-1; CDR3 protein: CASSWRTANYGYTF; CDR3 DNA: TGCGCCAGCAGCTGGAGGACAGCCAACTATGGCTACACCTTC
J gene: TRBJ1-2; CDR3 length: 12; D gene: -; clone size: once; V gene: TRBV15; CDR3 protein: CATSRERRGYTF; CDR3 DNA: TGTGCCACCAGCAGAGAGAGGAGGGGCTACACCTTC
J gene: TRBJ2-4; CDR3 length: 18; D gene: TRBD2; clone size: -; V gene: TRBV30; CDR3 protein: CAWRLTGLAGRAKNIQYF; CDR3 DNA: TGTGCCTGGAGACTAACCGGACTAGCGGGGAGGGCCAAAAACATTCAGTACTTC
J gene: TRBJ1-2; CDR3 length: 12; D gene: -; clone size: -; V gene: TRBV7-2; CDR3 protein: CASSLDTYGYTF; CDR3 DNA: TGTGCCAGCAGCTTAGACACATATGGCTACACCTTC
J gene: TRBJ2-3; CDR3 length: 15; D gene: TRBD1; clone size: -; V gene: TRBV7-8; CDR3 protein: CASSLDPGGSDTQYF; CDR3 DNA: TGTGCCAGCAGCTTAGATCCAGGGGGCTCAGATACGCAGTATTTT
J gene: TRBJ2-5; CDR3 length: 15; D gene: TRBD1; clone size: -; V gene: TRBV11-2; CDR3 protein: CASSLDRGGQETQYF; CDR3 DNA: TGTGCCAGCAGCCTCGACAGGGGAGGACAAGAGACCCAGTACTTC
J gene: TRBJ1-1; CDR3 length: 16; D gene: -; clone size: few; V gene: TRBV10-1; CDR3 protein: CASSERKTLMNTEAFF; CDR3 DNA: TGCGCCAGCAGTGAGAGAAAGACACTCATGAACACTGAAGCTTTCTTT
J gene: TRBJ1-1; CDR3 length: 17; D gene: TRBD1; clone size: -; V gene: TRBV19; CDR3 protein: CASSPFEGQGAPTEAFF; CDR3 DNA: TGTGCCAGTAGCCCATTTGAGGGGCAGGGGGCCCCCACTGAAGCTTTCTTT
J gene: TRBJ1-5; CDR3 length: 15; D gene: TRBD1; clone size: -; V gene: TRBV7-9; CDR3 protein: CASSSGTGGGQPQHF; CDR3 DNA: TGTGCCAGCAGCTCCGGGACAGGGGGCGGTCAGCCCCAGCATTTT
J gene: TRBJ1-2; CDR3 length: 16; D gene: TRBD1; clone size: -; V gene: TRBV27; CDR3 protein: CASSLIGQGTNYGYTF; CDR3 DNA: TGTGCCAGCAGTTTAATCGGACAGGGGACAAACTATGGCTACACCTTC
J gene: TRBJ2-7; CDR3 length: 14; D gene: -; clone size: -; V gene: TRBV2; CDR3 protein: CASTLGADLAEQYF; CDR3 DNA: TGTGCCAGCACCTTAGGGGCAGATCTGGCCGAGCAGTACTTC
J gene: TRBJ2-1; CDR3 length: 14; D gene: TRBD1; clone size: few; V gene: TRBV6-1; CDR3 protein: CASRPGQGWDEQFF; CDR3 DNA: TGTGCCAGCAGGCCGGGACAGGGATGGGATGAGCAGTTCTTC
J gene: TRBJ1-3; CDR3 length: 14; D gene: TRBD1; clone size: -; V gene: TRBV5-1; CDR3 protein: CASSLGQGANTIYF; CDR3 DNA: TGCGCCAGCAGCTTGGGACAGGGGGCAAACACCATATATTTT
J gene: TRBJ2-4; CDR3 length: 18; D gene: TRBD2; clone size: -; V gene: TRBV19; CDR3 protein: CASSGTSGSPLAKNIQYF; CDR3 DNA: TGTGCCAGTAGCGGGACTAGCGGGAGCCCTCTAGCCAAAAACATTCAGTACTTC
J gene: TRBJ2-3; CDR3 length: 16; D gene: TRBD1; clone size: -; V gene: TRBV5-6; CDR3 protein: CASSLVGDRGGDTQYF; CDR3 DNA: TGTGCCAGCAGCTTGGTGGGGGACAGGGGTGGAGATACGCAGTATTTT
J gene: TRBJ1-2; CDR3 length: 14; D gene: -; clone size: -; V gene: TRBV19; CDR3 protein: CASTERGSNYGYTF; CDR3 DNA: TGTGCCAGTACGGAGAGAGGGTCTAACTATGGCTACACCTTC
J gene: TRBJ2-3; CDR3 length: 17; D gene: -; clone size: -; V gene: TRBV7-8; CDR3 protein: CASNPGSLTGSTDTQYF; CDR3 DNA: TGTGCCAGCAACCCTGGGTCACTTACCGGGAGCACAGATACGCAGTATTTT
J gene: TRBJ2-1; CDR3 length: 14; D gene: -; clone size: -; V gene: TRBV10-3; CDR3 protein: CAISDSEVYNEQFF; CDR3 DNA: TGTGCCATCAGTGACTCAGAGGTGTACAATGAGCAGTTCTTC
J gene: TRBJ2-1; CDR3 length: 19; D gene: TRBD2; clone size: -; V gene: TRBV27; CDR3 protein: CASSSAGLAGGSTYNEQFF; CDR3 DNA: TGTGCCAGCAGTTCAGCCGGACTAGCGGGAGGTTCCACCTACAATGAGCAGTTCTTC
J gene: TRBJ1-5; CDR3 length: 15; D gene: -; clone size: -; V gene: TRBV30; CDR3 protein: CAWGPGANSNQPQHF; CDR3 DNA: TGTGCCTGGGGCCCAGGGGCGAATAGCAATCAGCCCCAGCATTTT
J gene: TRBJ2-6; CDR3 length: 17; D gene: -; clone size: -; V gene: TRBV7-2; CDR3 protein: CASSVREAPSGANVLTF; CDR3 DNA: TGTGCCAGCAGCGTAAGAGAGGCCCCCTCTGGGGCCAACGTCCTGACTTTC
J gene: TRBJ2-7; CDR3 length: 15; D gene: -; clone size: once; V gene: TRBV7-2; CDR3 protein: CASSLSSGVSYEQYF; CDR3 DNA: TGTGCCAGCAGCCTTAGTTCGGGGGTCTCCTACGAGCAGTACTTC
J gene: TRBJ1-1; CDR3 length: 16; D gene: -; clone size: -; V gene: TRBV5-4; CDR3 protein: CASSPGGFRVDTEAFF; CDR3 DNA: TGTGCCAGCAGCCCGGGGGGGTTCAGGGTAGACACTGAAGCTTTCTTT
J gene: TRBJ1-5; CDR3 length: 14; D gene: -; clone size: -; V gene: TRBV7-8; CDR3 protein: CASSQAGPNQPQHF; CDR3 DNA: TGTGCCAGCAGCCAAGCAGGGCCTAATCAGCCCCAGCATTTT
J gene: TRBJ2-7; CDR3 length: 13; D gene: -; clone size: -; V gene: TRBV5-1; CDR3 protein: CASSLADYYEQYF; CDR3 DNA: TGCGCCAGCAGCTTGGCCGACTACTACGAGCAGTACTTC
J gene: TRBJ2-7; CDR3 length: 16; D gene: TRBD2; clone size: -; V gene: TRBV27; CDR3 protein: CASSPRTGTSGYEQYF; CDR3 DNA: TGTGCCAGCAGTCCCCGGACCGGGACTAGCGGGTACGAGCAGTACTTC
J gene: TRBJ2-5; CDR3 length: 16; D gene: TRBD2; clone size: -; V gene: TRBV6-5; CDR3 protein: CASSYVRGVSAETQYF; CDR3 DNA: TGTGCCAGCAGTTACGTTCGGGGGGTAAGCGCTGAGACCCAGTACTTC
J gene: TRBJ1-3; CDR3 length: 15; D gene: -; clone size: -; V gene: TRBV30; CDR3 protein: CAWTVGLRIGNTIYF; CDR3 DNA: TGTGCCTGGACCGTTGGGCTTCGGATTGGAAACACCATATATTTT
J gene: TRBJ1-2; CDR3 length: 12; D gene: -; clone size: -; V gene: TRBV19; CDR3 protein: CASSPINDRTLF; CDR3 DNA: TGTGCCAGTAGCCCGATAAATGACAGGACCCTCTTC
J gene: TRBJ1-5; CDR3 length: 14; D gene: -; clone size: once; V gene: TRBV6-6; CDR3 protein: CASSYSGGDQPQHF; CDR3 DNA: TGTGCCAGCAGTTACTCAGGGGGGGATCAGCCCCAGCATTTT
J gene: TRBJ2-3; CDR3 length: 15; D gene: TRBD1; clone size: -; V gene: TRBV7-8; CDR3 protein: CASSLLGQGLGTQYF; CDR3 DNA: TGTGCCAGCAGCTTATTGGGACAGGGGCTGGGTACGCAGTATTTT